The entry below describes one TCR beta chain. The data stem from a study of control samples from healthy donors and cancer patients. The repertoire was sequenced with immunoSEQ multiplex PCR; TCRdb's copy has only in-frame clones and lacks some. The sample gives some 51,000 clones, 95% to 97% of which show up once; approximately 1.1% is in the top ten. V lost 11 bases and J lost 0, with 19 bases in between. Per the germline V gene, CDR1 is MGHRA and CDR2 is YSYEKL. The CDR3 length is 15 residues. Sample: blood. The origin of this receptor is a young woman in good health. The chain recombines TRBV4-1 with TRBJ1-2, with no clear D. CDR3 nucleotides: TGCGCCCGCCCCCAACTCCAGACATCTAACTATGGCTACACCTTC. Translating it yields CARPQLQTSNYGYTF.